These T cell receptor beta chains were read from a single sample in a study of response to subunit inactivated influenza vaccine. In TCRdb, the RT-PCR reads were re-called with MiXCR into one record per CDR3 protein. Of a few hundred thousand distinct CDR3 sequences listed, roughly a fifth were seen once; the top ten hold approximately 10%. The sample in question was PBMCs from blood, obtained about 19 months after vaccination. These TCRs come from a man between 45 and 75 years old who received an inactivated influenza vaccine. The conserved cysteine and the conserved F or W are not part of the CDR3 here.

v_call cdr3_aa
TRBV7-6 ASSLGTGGELNTGELF
TRBV27 ASSFNGLPNNEQF
TRBV29-1 SARDRVSTGANVLT
TRBV29-1 SVGSRVGPFDETQY
TRBV25-1 ASTGDRGNTEAF
TRBV28 ASSSPQGSSAYEQY
TRBV24-1 ATSDLWLGATGELF
TRBV20-1 SARSRTGEVGTEAF
TRBV6-5 ASSYLRLAEGTQY
TRBV20-1 SARGWQETQY